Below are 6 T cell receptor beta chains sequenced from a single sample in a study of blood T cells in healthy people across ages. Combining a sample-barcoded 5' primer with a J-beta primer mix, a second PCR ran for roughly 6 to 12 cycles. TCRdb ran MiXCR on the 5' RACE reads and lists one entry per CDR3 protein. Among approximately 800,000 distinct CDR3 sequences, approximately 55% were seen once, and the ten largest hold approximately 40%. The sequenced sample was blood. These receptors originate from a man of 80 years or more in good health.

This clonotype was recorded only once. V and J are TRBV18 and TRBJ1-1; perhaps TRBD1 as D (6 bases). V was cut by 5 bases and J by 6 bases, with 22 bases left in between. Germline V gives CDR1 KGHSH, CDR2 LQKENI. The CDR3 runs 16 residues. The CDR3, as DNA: TGTGCCAGCTCAGGATCCGGGACAATCTTCTCTTCTGAAGCTTTCTTT. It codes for CASSGSGTIFSSEAFF.

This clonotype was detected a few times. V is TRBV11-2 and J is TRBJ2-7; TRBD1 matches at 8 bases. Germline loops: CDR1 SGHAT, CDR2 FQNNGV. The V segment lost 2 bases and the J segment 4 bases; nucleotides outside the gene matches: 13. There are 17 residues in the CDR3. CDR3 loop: CASSLPPWRTGRYEQYF. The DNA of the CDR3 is TGTGCCAGCAGCTTACCCCCTTGGAGGACAGGGCGGTACGAGCAGTACTTC.

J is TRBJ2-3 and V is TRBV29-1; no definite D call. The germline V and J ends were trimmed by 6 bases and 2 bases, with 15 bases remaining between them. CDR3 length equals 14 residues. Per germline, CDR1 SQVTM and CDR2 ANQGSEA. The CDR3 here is CSVRYHLNTDTQYF. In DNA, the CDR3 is TGCAGCGTACGTTACCATTTGAACACAGATACGCAGTATTTT.

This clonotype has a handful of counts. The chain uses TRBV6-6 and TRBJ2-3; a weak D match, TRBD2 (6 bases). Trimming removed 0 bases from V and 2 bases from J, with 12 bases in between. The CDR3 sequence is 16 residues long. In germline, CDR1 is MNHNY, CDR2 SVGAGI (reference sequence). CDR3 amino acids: CASSYSGGKDTDTQYF. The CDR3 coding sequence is TGTGCCAGCAGTTACTCCGGCGGGAAGGACACAGATACGCAGTATTTT.

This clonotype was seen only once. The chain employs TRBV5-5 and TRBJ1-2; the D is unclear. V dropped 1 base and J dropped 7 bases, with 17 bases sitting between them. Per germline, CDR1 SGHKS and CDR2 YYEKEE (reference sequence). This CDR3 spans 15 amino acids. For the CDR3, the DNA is TGTGCCAGCAGCTTGTCTAGGAACCCCCCCATTGGCTACACCTTC. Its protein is CASSLSRNPPIGYTF.

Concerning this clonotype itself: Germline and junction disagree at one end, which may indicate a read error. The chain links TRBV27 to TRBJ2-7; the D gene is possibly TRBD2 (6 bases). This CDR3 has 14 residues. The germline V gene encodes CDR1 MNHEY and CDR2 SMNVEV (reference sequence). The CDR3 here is CAGSSDLRGYEQYF. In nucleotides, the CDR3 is TGTGCCGGCAGTTCCGACTTGCGGGGCTACGAGCAGTACTTC.